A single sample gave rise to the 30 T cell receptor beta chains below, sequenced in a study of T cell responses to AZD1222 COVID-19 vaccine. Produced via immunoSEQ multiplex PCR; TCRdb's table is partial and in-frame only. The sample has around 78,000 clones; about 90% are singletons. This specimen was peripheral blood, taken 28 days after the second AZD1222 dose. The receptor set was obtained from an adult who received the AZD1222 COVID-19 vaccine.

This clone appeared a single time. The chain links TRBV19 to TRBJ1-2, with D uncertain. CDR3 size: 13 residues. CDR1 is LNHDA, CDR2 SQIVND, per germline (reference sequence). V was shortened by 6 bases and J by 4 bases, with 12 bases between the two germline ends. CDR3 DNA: TGTGCCAGTAGAGCAGGACTGGTCTATGGCTACACCTTC. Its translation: CASRAGLVYGYTF.

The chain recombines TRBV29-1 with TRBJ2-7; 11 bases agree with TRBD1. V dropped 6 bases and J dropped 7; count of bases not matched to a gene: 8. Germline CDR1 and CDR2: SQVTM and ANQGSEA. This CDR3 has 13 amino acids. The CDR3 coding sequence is TGCAGCGTGACGGGACAGGGGGTGGGGGAGCAGTACTTC. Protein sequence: CSVTGQGVGEQYF.

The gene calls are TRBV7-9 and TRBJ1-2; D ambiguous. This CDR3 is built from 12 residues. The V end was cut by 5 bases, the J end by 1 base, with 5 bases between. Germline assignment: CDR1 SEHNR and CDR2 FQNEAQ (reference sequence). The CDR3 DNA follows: TGTGCCAGCAGCCCCGGTAACTATGGCTACACCTTC. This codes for CASSPGNYGYTF. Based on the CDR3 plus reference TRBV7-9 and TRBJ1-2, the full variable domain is DTGVSQNPRHKITKRGQNVTFRCDPISEHNRLYWYRQTLGQGPEFLTYFQNEAQLEKSRLLSDRFSAERPKGSFSTLEIQRTEQGDSAMYLCASSPGNYGYTFGSGTRLTVV.

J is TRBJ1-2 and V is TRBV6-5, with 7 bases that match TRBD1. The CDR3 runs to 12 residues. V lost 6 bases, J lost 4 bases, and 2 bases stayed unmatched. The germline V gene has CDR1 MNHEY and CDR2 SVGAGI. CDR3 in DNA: TGTGCCAGCAGGACAGGGTCCTATGGCTACACCTTC. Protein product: CASRTGSYGYTF.

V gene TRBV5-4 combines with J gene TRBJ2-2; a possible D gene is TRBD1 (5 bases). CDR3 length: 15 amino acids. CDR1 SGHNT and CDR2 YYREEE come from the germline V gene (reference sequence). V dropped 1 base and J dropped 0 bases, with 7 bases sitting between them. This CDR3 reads CASSLQTANTGELFF. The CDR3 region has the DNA TGTGCCAGCAGCTTGCAGACAGCGAACACCGGGGAGCTGTTTTTT.

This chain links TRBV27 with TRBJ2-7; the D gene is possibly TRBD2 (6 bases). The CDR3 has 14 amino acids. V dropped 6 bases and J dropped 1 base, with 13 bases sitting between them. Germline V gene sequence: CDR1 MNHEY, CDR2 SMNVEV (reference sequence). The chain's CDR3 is CASRGGVRSYEQYF. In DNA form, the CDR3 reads TGTGCCAGCAGGGGGGGTGTCAGATCCTACGAGCAGTACTTC.

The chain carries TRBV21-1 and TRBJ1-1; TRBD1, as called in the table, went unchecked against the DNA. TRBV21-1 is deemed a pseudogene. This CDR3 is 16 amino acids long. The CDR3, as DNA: TGTGCCAGCAGCACCCGACAGGGGGCGTTTTTAGTGGGAGCTTTCTTT. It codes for CASSTRQGAFLVGAFF.

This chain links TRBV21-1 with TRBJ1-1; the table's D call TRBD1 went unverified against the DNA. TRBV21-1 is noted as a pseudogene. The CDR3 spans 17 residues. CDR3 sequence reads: CASSTPGQGAKNTEAFF. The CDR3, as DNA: TGTGCCAGCAGCACTCCGGGACAGGGGGCGAAGAACACTGAAGCTTTCTTT.

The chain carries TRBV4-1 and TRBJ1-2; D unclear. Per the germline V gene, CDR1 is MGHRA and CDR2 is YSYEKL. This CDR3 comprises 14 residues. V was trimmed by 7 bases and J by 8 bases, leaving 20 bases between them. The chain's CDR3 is CASTQPGRLFGYTF. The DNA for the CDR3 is TGCGCCAGCACCCAGCCGGGTAGACTATTCGGCTACACCTTC.

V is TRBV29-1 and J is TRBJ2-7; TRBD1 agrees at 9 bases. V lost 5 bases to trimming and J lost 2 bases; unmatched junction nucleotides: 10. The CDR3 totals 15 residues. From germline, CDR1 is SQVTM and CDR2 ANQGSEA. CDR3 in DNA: TGCAGCGTTTCCCCCGGGACAGGGAAAGCCTACGAGCAGTACTTC. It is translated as CSVSPGTGKAYEQYF.

CDR3: CASSPRDGPYEQYF. The CDR3 DNA reads as TGTGCCAGCAGCCCAAGGGACGGCCCCTACGAGCAGTACTTC. The chain combines TRBV7-9 with TRBJ2-7; the D call may be TRBD1 or TRBD2 (5 bases each). Trimming left V 5 bases short and J 2 bases short, with 13 bases between. CDR1 is SEHNR and CDR2 is FQNEAQ in the germline V gene (reference sequence). The CDR3 spans 14 residues.

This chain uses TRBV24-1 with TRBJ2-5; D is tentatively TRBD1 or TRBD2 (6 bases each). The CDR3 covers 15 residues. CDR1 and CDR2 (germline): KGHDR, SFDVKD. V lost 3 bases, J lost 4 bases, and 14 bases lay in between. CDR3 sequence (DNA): TGTGCCACCAGTGATGTTGGGGGGCTCGGAGAGACCCAGTACTTC. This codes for CATSDVGGLGETQYF.

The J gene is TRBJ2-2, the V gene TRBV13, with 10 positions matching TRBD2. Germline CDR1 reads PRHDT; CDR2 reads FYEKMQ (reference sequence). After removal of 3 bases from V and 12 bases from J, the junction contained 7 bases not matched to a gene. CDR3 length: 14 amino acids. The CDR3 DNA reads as TGTGCCAGCAGCTTGACTAGCGGGTCCCGCCAGCTGTTTTTT. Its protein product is CASSLTSGSRQLFF.

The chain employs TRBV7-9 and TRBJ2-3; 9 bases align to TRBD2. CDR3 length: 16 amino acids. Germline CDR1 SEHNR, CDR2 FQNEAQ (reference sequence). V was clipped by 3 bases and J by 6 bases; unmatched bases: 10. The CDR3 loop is CASSLAGGPVADTQYF. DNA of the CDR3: TGTGCCAGCAGCTTGGCGGGGGGGCCGGTGGCGGATACGCAGTATTTT.

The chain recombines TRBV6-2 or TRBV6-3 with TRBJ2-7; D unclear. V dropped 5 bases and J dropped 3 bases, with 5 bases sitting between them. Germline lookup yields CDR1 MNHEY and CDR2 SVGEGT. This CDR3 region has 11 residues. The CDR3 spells CASSPNYEQYF. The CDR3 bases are TGTGCCAGCAGTCCCAACTACGAGCAGTACTTC.

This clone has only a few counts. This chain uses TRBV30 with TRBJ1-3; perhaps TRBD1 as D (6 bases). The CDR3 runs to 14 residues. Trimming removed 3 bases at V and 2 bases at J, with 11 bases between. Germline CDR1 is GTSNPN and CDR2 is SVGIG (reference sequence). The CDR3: CAWRGAGAGNTIYF. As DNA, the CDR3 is TGTGCCTGGAGAGGGGCAGGGGCTGGAAACACCATATATTTT.

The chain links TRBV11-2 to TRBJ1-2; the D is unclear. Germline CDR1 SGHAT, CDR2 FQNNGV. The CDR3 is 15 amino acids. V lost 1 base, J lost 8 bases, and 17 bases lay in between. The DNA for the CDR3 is TGTGCCAGCAGCTTAGGGAACAGACGGTTGTCCGGCTACACCTTC. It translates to CASSLGNRRLSGYTF.

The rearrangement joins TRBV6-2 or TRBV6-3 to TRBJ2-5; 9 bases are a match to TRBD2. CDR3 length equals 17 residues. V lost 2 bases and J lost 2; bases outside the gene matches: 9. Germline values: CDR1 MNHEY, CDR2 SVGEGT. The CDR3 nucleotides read TGTGCCAGCAGTTACGTCCTAGCGGGGAGGAGGCAAGAGACCCAGTACTTC. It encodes CASSYVLAGRRQETQYF.

The chain's CDR3 is CASSPPFDGELFF. In DNA, the CDR3 is TGTGCCAGCAGTCCCCCCTTTGACGGGGAGCTGTTTTTT. The chain links TRBV28 to TRBJ2-2, with no clear D. There are 13 residues in the CDR3. CDR1 and CDR2 (germline): MDHEN, SYDVKM. Trimming took off 5 bases at V and 7 bases at J, with 11 bases between the two ends.

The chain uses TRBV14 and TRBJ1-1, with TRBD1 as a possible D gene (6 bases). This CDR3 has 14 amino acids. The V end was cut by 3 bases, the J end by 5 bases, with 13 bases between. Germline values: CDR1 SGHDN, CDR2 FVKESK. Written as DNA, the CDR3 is TGTGCCAGCAGCCAGCTCAGGGGTGGGACTGAAGCTTTCTTT. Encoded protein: CASSQLRGGTEAFF.

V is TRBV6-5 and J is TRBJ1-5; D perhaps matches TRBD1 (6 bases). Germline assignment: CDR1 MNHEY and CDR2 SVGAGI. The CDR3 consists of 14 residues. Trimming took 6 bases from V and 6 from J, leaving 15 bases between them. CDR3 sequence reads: CASRAGTRVQPQHF. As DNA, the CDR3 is TGTGCCAGCAGGGCCGGGACACGGGTTCAGCCCCAGCATTTT.

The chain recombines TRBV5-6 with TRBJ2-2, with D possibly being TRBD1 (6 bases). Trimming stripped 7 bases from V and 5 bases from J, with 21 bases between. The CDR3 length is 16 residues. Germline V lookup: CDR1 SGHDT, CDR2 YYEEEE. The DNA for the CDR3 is TGTGCCAGCGAGGGAATAGGGACAATCGAAACCGGGGAGCTGTTTTTT. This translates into CASEGIGTIETGELFF.

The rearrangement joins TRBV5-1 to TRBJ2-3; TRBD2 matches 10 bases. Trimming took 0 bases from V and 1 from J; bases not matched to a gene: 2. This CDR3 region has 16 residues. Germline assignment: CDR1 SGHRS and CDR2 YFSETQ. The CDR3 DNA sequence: TGCGCCAGCAGCTTGGGGCTAGCGGGGGGCACAGATACGCAGTATTTT. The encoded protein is CASSLGLAGGTDTQYF. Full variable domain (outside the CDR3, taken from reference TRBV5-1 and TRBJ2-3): KAGVTQTPRYLIKTRGQQVTLSCSPISGHRSVSWYQQTPGQGLQFLFEYFSETQRNKGNFPGRFSGRQFSNSRSEMNVSTLELGDSALYLCASSLGLAGGTDTQYFGPGTRLTVL.

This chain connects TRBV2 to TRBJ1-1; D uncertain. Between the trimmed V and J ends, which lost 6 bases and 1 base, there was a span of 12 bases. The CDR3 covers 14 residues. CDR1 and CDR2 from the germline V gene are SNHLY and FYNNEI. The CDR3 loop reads CASRSVTGNTEAFF. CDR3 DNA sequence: TGTGCCAGCAGGTCAGTAACTGGGAACACTGAAGCTTTCTTT. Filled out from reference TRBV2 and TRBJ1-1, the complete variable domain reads EPEVTQTPSHQVTQMGQEVILRCVPISNHLYFYWYRQILGQKVEFLVSFYNNEISEKSEIFDDQFSVERPDGSNFTLKIRSTKLEDSAMYFCASRSVTGNTEAFFGQGTRLTVV.

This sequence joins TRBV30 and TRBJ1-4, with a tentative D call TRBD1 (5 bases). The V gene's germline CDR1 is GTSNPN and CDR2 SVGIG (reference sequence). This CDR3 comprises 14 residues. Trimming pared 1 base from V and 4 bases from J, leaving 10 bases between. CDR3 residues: CAWSGGGINEKLFF. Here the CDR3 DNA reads TGTGCCTGGAGTGGCGGGGGAATTAATGAAAAACTGTTTTTT.

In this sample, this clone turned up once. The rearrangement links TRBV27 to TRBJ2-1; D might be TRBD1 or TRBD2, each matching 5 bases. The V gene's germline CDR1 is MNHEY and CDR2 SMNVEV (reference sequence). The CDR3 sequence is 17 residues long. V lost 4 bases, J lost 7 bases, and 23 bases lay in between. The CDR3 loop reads CASSWGEVYGAGNEQFF. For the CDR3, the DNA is TGTGCCAGCAGTTGGGGTGAAGTTTACGGGGCCGGGAATGAGCAGTTCTTC.

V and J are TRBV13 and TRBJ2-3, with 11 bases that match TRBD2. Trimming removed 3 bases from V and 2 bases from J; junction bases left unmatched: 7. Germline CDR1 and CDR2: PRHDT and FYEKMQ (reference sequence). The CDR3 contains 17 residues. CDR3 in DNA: TGTGCCAGCAGCTTTCTAGCGGGGGGAACAAACACAGATACGCAGTATTTT. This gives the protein CASSFLAGGTNTDTQYF.

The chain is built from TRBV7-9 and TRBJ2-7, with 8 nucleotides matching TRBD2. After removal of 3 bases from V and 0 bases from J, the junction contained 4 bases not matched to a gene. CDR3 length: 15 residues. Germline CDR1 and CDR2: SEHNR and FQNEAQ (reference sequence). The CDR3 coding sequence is TGTGCCAGCAGCTTTAGCGGGGCGAGCTCCTACGAGCAGTACTTC. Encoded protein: CASSFSGASSYEQYF.

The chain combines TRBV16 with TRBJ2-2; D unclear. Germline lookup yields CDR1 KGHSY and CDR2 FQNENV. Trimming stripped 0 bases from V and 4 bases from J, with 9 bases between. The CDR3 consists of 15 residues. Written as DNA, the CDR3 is TGTGCCAGCAGCCAATCAGACGGGCTCACCGGGGAGCTGTTTTTT. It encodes CASSQSDGLTGELFF.

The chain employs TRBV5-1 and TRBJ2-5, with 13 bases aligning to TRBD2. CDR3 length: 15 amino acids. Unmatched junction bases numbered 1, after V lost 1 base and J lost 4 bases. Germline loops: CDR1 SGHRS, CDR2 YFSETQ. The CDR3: CASSLRTSGGETQYF. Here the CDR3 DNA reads TGCGCCAGCAGCTTGAGGACTAGCGGGGGAGAGACCCAGTACTTC.